The TCR beta chain under discussion was sequenced for a study of shared clonotypes between healthy human individuals. Study-wide background: CD4 naive and memory got three plates each, CD8 naive two, CD8 memory one. Notes on the study in general: The study sampled only blood, and tissue repertoires likely differ. Researchers found naive subsets generally carried larger estimated richness than memory subsets.

Deep was the level used in running the assay. Method: immunoSEQ multiplex PCR; TCRdb's copy keeps in-frame clones and lacks some. The sample carries hundreds of thousands of clones, 97% recorded once. This clone was seen a single time. Its antigen is still unknown. The receptor's source is a woman aged 30 to 39 in good health. Sequencing used naive CD4+ T cells sorted from blood. Stated subset: CD45RA+ positively selected.

The CDR3 region is CASSLRTDLSYEQYF. The CDR3 coding sequence is TGTGCCAGTAGCCTCAGGACAGACCTCTCCTACGAGCAGTACTTC. The rearrangement uses TRBV19 and TRBJ2-7; D is possibly TRBD1 (6 bases). The V gene lost 6 bases and the J gene lost 0 bases, with 15 bases spanning the gap. Germline assignment: CDR1 LNHDA and CDR2 SQIVND (reference sequence). The CDR3 runs to 15 residues.